This T cell receptor beta chain was documented in a study of blood T cell repertoires in COVID-19. Turning to the study itself: PBMCs, B-cell-depleted T cells, or T cells provided the cDNA or gDNA that made up the material.

V lost 3 bases, J lost 4 bases, and 5 bases stayed unmatched. Germline V gene data show CDR1 as SGHVS and CDR2 as FNYEAQ. The length of the CDR3 is 16 residues. Enrolment of Seattle patients took place during active infection, and they were followed longitudinally. Measured with immunoSEQ multiplex PCR; TCRdb has only the in-frame clones, and not every one. The sample yields around 340,000 clones, around nine tenths seen once. Material for sequencing was peripheral blood. J is TRBJ2-2 and V is TRBV7-6, with 10 bases matching TRBD1. This receptor was identified in a woman aged 55 to 70 with COVID-19, enrolled during active disease. The CDR3 reads CASSFGTGVGTGELFF. The DNA for the CDR3 is TGTGCCAGCAGCTTTGGGACAGGGGTTGGCACCGGGGAGCTGTTTTTT.